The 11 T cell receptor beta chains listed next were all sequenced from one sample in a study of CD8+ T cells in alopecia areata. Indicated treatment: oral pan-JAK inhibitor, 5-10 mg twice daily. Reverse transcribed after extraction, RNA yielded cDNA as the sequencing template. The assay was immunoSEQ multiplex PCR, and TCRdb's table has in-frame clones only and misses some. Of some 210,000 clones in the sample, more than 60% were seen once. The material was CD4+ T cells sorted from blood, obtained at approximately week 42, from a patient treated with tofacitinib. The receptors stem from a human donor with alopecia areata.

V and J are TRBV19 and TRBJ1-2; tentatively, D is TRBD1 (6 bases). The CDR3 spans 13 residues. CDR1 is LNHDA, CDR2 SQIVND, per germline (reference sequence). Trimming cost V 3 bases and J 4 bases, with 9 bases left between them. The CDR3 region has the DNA TGTGCCAGTAGTATGGGGGCTATCTATGGCTACACCTTC. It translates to CASSMGAIYGYTF.

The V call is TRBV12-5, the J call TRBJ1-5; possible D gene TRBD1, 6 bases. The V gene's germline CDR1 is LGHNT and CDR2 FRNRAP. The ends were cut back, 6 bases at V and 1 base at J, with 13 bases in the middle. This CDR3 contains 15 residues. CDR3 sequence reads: CASGYGQMSNQPQHF. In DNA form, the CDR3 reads TGTGCTAGTGGATATGGACAGATGAGCAATCAGCCCCAGCATTTT.

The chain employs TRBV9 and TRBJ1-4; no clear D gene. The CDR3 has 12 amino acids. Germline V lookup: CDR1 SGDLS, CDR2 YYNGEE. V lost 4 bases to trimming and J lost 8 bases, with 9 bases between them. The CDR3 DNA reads TGTGCCAGCAGCCCCGGAAAGGAAAAACTGTTTTTT. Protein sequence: CASSPGKEKLFF.

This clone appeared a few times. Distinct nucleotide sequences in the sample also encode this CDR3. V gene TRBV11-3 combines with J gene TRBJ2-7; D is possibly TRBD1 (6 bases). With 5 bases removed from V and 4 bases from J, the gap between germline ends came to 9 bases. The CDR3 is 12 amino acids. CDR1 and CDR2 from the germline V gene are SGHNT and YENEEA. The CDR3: CASSPGVYEQYF. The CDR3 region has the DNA TGTGCCAGCAGCCCAGGGGTGTACGAGCAGTACTTC.

CDR3 loop: CASSQSLMAGGEQYF. CDR3 bases: TGCGCCAGCAGCCAATCGCTAATGGCAGGAGGCGAGCAGTACTTC. The chain employs TRBV4-3 and TRBJ2-7, with a possible D match to TRBD2 (5 bases). The CDR3 runs to 15 residues. Germline loops: CDR1 LGHNA, CDR2 YSLEER. Trimming removed 2 bases from V and 6 bases from J, with 17 bases in between.

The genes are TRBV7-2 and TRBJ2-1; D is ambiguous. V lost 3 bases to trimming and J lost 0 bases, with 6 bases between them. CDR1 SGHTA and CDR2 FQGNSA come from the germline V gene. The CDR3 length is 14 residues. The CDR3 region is CASSFMSSYNEQFF. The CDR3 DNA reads TGTGCCAGCAGCTTTATGAGCTCCTACAATGAGCAGTTCTTC. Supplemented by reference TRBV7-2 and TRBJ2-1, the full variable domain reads GAGVSQSPSNKVTEKGKDVELRCDPISGHTALYWYRQSLGQGLEFLIYFQGNSAPDKSGLPSDRFSAERTGGSVSTLTIQRTQQEDSAVYLCASSFMSSYNEQFFGPGTRLTVL.

The CDR3 sequence: CASSQDGTSEQYF. The CDR3 DNA reads as TGCGCCAGCAGCCAAGACGGGACATCCGAGCAGTACTTC. The V gene is TRBV4-3, the J gene TRBJ2-7; perhaps TRBD1 as D (6 bases). CDR3 length equals 13 residues. CDR1 LGHNA and CDR2 YSLEER come from the germline V gene. Trimming shortened V by 0 bases and J by 6 bases, and 9 bases separated the two germline ends.

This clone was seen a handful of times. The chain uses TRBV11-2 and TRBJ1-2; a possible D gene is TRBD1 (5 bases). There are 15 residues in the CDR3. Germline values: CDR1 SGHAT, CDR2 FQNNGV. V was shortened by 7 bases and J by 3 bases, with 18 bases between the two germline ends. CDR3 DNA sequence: TGTGCCAGCACCAGGCGCCAGGGCCTGGACTATGGCTACACCTTC. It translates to CASTRRQGLDYGYTF.

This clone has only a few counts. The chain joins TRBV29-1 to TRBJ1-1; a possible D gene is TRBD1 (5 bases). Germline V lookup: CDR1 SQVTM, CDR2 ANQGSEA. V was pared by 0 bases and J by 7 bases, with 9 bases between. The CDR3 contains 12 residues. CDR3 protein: CSVEDRDSEAFF. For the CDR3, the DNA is TGCAGCGTTGAAGATCGCGACAGTGAAGCTTTCTTT.

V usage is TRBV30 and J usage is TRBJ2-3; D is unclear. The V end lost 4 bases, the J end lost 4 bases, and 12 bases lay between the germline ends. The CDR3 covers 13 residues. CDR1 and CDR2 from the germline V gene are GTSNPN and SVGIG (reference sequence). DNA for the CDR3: TGTGCCTGGAAGATTCCGGGCGCAGATACGCAGTATTTT. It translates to CAWKIPGADTQYF.

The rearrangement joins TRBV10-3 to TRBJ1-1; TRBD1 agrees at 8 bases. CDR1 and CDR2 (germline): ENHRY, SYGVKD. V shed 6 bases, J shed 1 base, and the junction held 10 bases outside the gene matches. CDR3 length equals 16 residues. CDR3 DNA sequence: TGTGCCATCAGCCCCGACAGGGGTTGGAGGAACACTGAAGCTTTCTTT. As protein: CAISPDRGWRNTEAFF.